These 23 T cell receptor beta chains share one sample of origin, sequenced in a study of blood T cell repertoires in COVID-19. Repertoires were generated with immunoSEQ multiplex PCR, while TCRdb's copy carries only in-frame clones and drops some. This sample yields roughly 360,000 clones, of which roughly 86% are seen a single time; 1.1% belongs to the top ten. The sample comprised peripheral blood. The receptors stem from a human donor with acute or convalescent COVID-19. The donor label of this sample is uncertain.

The V call is TRBV5-1, the J call TRBJ2-7; TRBD2 aligns across 7 bases. The V gene end was trimmed by 5 bases and the J gene end by 2 bases; junction bases not matched to a gene: 10. The CDR3 loop spans 15 amino acids. CDR1 and CDR2 from the germline V gene are SGHRS and YFSETQ. The CDR3 DNA follows: TGCGCCAGCAGGACCATAGGCCGGGGGGCCTACGAGCAGTACTTC. Protein product: CASRTIGRGAYEQYF.

This clone has a handful of counts. This chain joins TRBV2 and TRBJ2-7, with a tentative D call TRBD1 (6 bases). The V end was cut by 6 bases, the J end by 0 bases, with 15 bases between. CDR1 SNHLY and CDR2 FYNNEI come from the germline V gene. The CDR3 contains 15 residues. In nucleotides, the CDR3 is TGTGCCAGCAGCCCACCGGGACACAACTCCTACGAGCAGTACTTC. Translating it yields CASSPPGHNSYEQYF.

This sequence joins TRBV5-5 and TRBJ1-3; 7 bases are shared with TRBD1. The V gene end was trimmed by 2 bases and the J gene end by 2 bases; junction bases not matched to a gene: 1. The CDR3 runs 14 residues. Germline V lookup: CDR1 SGHKS, CDR2 YYEKEE (reference sequence). The CDR3 sequence: CASSLRGPGNTIYF. The CDR3 coding sequence is TGTGCCAGCAGCTTAAGGGGGCCTGGAAACACCATATATTTT.

The chain employs TRBV7-9 and TRBJ1-3; D possibly corresponds to TRBD1 (6 bases). The CDR3 runs to 16 residues. V lost 7 bases and J 0 bases, leaving 16 bases between the germline ends. Germline CDR1 is SEHNR and CDR2 is FQNEAQ (reference sequence). The CDR3 sequence is CASTMLGTSSGNTIYF. In DNA, the CDR3 is TGTGCCAGCACCATGCTGGGGACAAGCTCTGGAAACACCATATATTTT.

The J gene is TRBJ1-1, the V gene TRBV18, with D unclear. CDR3 length: 13 residues. V was shortened by 3 bases and J by 1 base, with 6 bases between the two germline ends. Germline V CDR1 and CDR2: KGHSH, LQKENI. CDR3 bases: TGTGCCAGCTCACCGAGCCCGAACACTGAAGCTTTCTTT. Its protein is CASSPSPNTEAFF.

V usage is TRBV10-1 and J usage is TRBJ2-2; a possible D gene is TRBD2 (7 bases). Per the germline V gene, CDR1 is WNHNN and CDR2 is SYGVQD (reference sequence). The CDR3 has 17 residues. V dropped 4 bases and J dropped 4 bases, with 19 bases sitting between them. DNA for the CDR3: TGCGCCAGCAGTGGAGGGGGGGGCTCGATACTCACCGGGGAGCTGTTTTTT. Translation: CASSGGGGSILTGELFF.

In this sample, this clone turned up once. V and J are TRBV11-3 and TRBJ1-2; no reliable D call. Germline values: CDR1 SGHNT, CDR2 YENEEA. The CDR3 runs 15 residues. V dropped 3 bases and J dropped 1 base, with 12 bases sitting between them. The CDR3 nucleotides read TGTGCCAGCAGCTTTAGTGGCGGCGATAACTATGGCTACACCTTC. Protein sequence: CASSFSGGDNYGYTF.

V gene TRBV7-9 combines with J gene TRBJ2-3; 7 bases align to TRBD2. Germline CDR1 reads SEHNR; CDR2 reads FQNEAQ (reference sequence). This CDR3 has 14 residues. The J segment lost 6 bases and the V segment lost 7 bases, leaving 10 bases of the junction unmatched. The CDR3 loop is CASTTRRESDTQYF. CDR3 bases: TGTGCCAGCACCACCAGGCGGGAGTCGGATACGCAGTATTTT.

This clone was detected a few times. This chain joins TRBV6-5 and TRBJ2-3, with unresolved D. Trimming removed 2 bases at V and 1 base at J, with 4 bases between. Germline lookup yields CDR1 MNHEY and CDR2 SVGAGI. There are 13 residues in the CDR3. This CDR3 reads CASSYGGTDTQYF. CDR3 in DNA: TGTGCCAGCAGTTACGGAGGCACAGATACGCAGTATTTT.

This clone appeared a few times. The chain recombines TRBV5-1 with TRBJ2-1, with 11 positions matching TRBD1. CDR1 is SGHRS, CDR2 YFSETQ, per germline. V was clipped by 0 bases and J by 7 bases; unmatched bases: 6. CDR3 length: 16 amino acids. The CDR3 reads CASSLVGQGARNEQFF. The CDR3 DNA reads as TGCGCCAGCAGCTTGGTCGGACAGGGGGCCCGGAATGAGCAGTTCTTC. Full variable domain (rest looked up from reference TRBV5-1 and TRBJ2-1): KAGVTQTPRYLIKTRGQQVTLSCSPISGHRSVSWYQQTPGQGLQFLFEYFSETQRNKGNFPGRFSGRQFSNSRSEMNVSTLELGDSALYLCASSLVGQGARNEQFFGPGTRLTVL.

This sequence joins TRBV25-1 and TRBJ2-1; 13 bases agree with TRBD2. Germline CDR1 and CDR2: MGHDK and SYGVNS. The length of the CDR3 is 15 residues. V lost 6 bases, J lost 7 bases, and 6 bases stayed unmatched. In nucleotides, the CDR3 is TGTGCCAGCAGCCCCACTAGCGGGGGGGCGAATGAGCAGTTCTTC. Amino acid sequence: CASSPTSGGANEQFF. Full variable domain (missing parts from reference TRBV25-1 and TRBJ2-1): EADIYQTPRYLVIGTGKKITLECSQTMGHDKMYWYQQDPGMELHLIHYSYGVNSTEKGDLSSESTVSRIRTEHFPLTLESARPSHTSQYLCASSPTSGGANEQFFGPGTRLTVL.

The chain combines TRBV2 with TRBJ2-2; 7 bases agree with TRBD2. The germline V gene encodes CDR1 SNHLY and CDR2 FYNNEI. V was pared by 6 bases and J by 4 bases, with 11 bases of the junction left unmatched. The CDR3 length is 16 residues. The CDR3 DNA is TGTGCCAGCAGCGGGGGTGCGGGGGTGAGCACCGGGGAGCTGTTTTTT. Translated: CASSGGAGVSTGELFF.

This CDR3 is CASQTPGLVGGELFF. Here the CDR3 DNA reads TGTGCCAGTCAGACCCCGGGACTAGTGGGCGGGGAGCTGTTTTTT. The chain carries TRBV19 and TRBJ2-2; 8 nucleotides match TRBD2. The CDR3 has 15 residues. V shed 8 bases, J shed 7 bases, and the junction held 12 bases outside the gene matches. Looked up from germline, CDR1 is LNHDA and CDR2 is SQIVND (reference sequence).

This clone was seen just once. The chain combines TRBV3-1 (or the pseudogene TRBV3-2) with TRBJ1-1; D may be TRBD1 (5 bases). The length of the CDR3 is 12 residues. CDR1 is LGHDT and CDR2 is YNNKEL in the germline V gene (reference sequence). The ends were cut back, 1 base at V and 11 bases at J, with 11 bases in the middle. The CDR3 loop is CASSQVDTAAFF. The CDR3 coding sequence is TGTGCCAGCAGCCAAGTGGACACTGCGGCTTTCTTT.

The chain has TRBV19 and TRBJ1-1; D not resolved. Trimming pared 1 base from V and 3 bases from J, leaving 12 bases between. Per germline, CDR1 LNHDA and CDR2 SQIVND (reference sequence). The CDR3 is 15 amino acids. As DNA, the CDR3 is TGTGCCAGTAGTATAGGCAGGTCTTGGGACACTGAAGCTTTCTTT. Protein sequence: CASSIGRSWDTEAFF. The entire variable domain, with the rest obtained from reference TRBV19 and TRBJ1-1, is as follows: DGGITQSPKYLFRKEGQNVTLSCEQNLNHDAMYWYRQDPGQGLRLIYYSQIVNDFQKGDIAEGYSVSREKKESFPLTVTSAQKNPTAFYLCASSIGRSWDTEAFFGQGTRLTVV.

The chain has TRBV19 and TRBJ2-7; TRBD1 might be the D (5 bases). This CDR3 has 13 residues. V shed 5 bases and J shed 11 bases, with 19 bases lying between them. CDR1 and CDR2 (germline): LNHDA, SQIVND (reference sequence). CDR3 nucleotide sequence: TGTGCCAGTAGTTACAATGGGGCCGGATCGAAGTACTTC. Its translation is CASSYNGAGSKYF.

The chain uses TRBV10-2 and TRBJ1-4; 8 bases match TRBD1. The J segment lost 8 bases and the V segment lost 0 bases, leaving 5 bases of the junction unmatched. The CDR3 loop spans 15 amino acids. Germline CDR1 and CDR2: WSHSY and SAAADI. The CDR3 DNA reads TGCGCCAGCAGTGAGTCCTACAGGGGGGGCGAAAAACTGTTTTTT. Translation: CASSESYRGGEKLFF.

This clone showed up just a few times. J is TRBJ1-1 and V is TRBV4-1; D call uncertain. The CDR3 covers 13 residues. Germline V gene data show CDR1 as MGHRA and CDR2 as YSYEKL. The ends were cut back, 1 base at V and 1 base at J, with 4 bases in the middle. CDR3 sequence: CASSQAGNTEAFF. The CDR3 nucleotides are TGCGCCAGCAGCCAAGCCGGGAACACTGAAGCTTTCTTT.

The chain joins TRBV6-1 to TRBJ1-1; D is perhaps TRBD1 (5 bases). This CDR3 has 17 amino acids. In germline, CDR1 is MNHNS, CDR2 SASEGT. V lost 3 bases, J lost 4 bases, and 21 bases lay in between. The CDR3 region has the DNA TGTGCCAGCAGTGAGAGGTACACCAGGGTTGGTGGCACTGAAGCTTTCTTT. Translation gives CASSERYTRVGGTEAFF.

This chain links TRBV5-1 with TRBJ2-2; 7 positions match TRBD1. This CDR3 has 16 amino acids. Germline V gene data show CDR1 as SGHRS and CDR2 as YFSETQ. V dropped 7 bases and J dropped 2; count of bases not matched to a gene: 11. The CDR3 is CASVLSGTANTGELFF. In DNA, the CDR3 is TGCGCCAGCGTGCTCTCCGGGACAGCCAACACCGGGGAGCTGTTTTTT.

The chain joins TRBV6-6 to TRBJ1-1; weak D call: TRBD1 (6 bases). Germline V gene sequence: CDR1 MNHNY, CDR2 SVGAGI (reference sequence). Deletions cut 4 bases from V and 5 bases from J, with 11 bases between. The CDR3 sequence is 13 residues long. The CDR3: CASSSLQGTEAFF. CDR3 coding DNA: TGTGCCAGCAGTTCTTTACAGGGAACTGAAGCTTTCTTT.

The V call is TRBV6-1, the J call TRBJ2-4, with 7 bases that match TRBD1. Unmatched junction bases numbered 4, after V lost 2 bases and J lost 3 bases. The CDR3 contains 15 residues. The germline V gene has CDR1 MNHNS and CDR2 SASEGT. In nucleotides, the CDR3 is TGTGCCAGCAGTGAATGGCACAGGGGCAAAAACATTCAGTACTTC. As protein: CASSEWHRGKNIQYF.

The V call is TRBV6-5, the J call TRBJ1-2; D is uncertain. Germline V gene sequence: CDR1 MNHEY, CDR2 SVGAGI. V lost 0 bases to trimming and J lost 3 bases, with 11 bases between them. This CDR3 comprises 15 residues. CDR3 sequence (DNA): TGTGCCAGCAGTTACTCGTGGGAGAGGGACTATGGCTACACCTTC. As protein: CASSYSWERDYGYTF.